The T cell receptor beta chain under discussion was sequenced for a study of blood T cell repertoires in COVID-19. Whole-study context: Samples taken during acute and convalescent COVID-19 were collected in the United States, Italy and Spain. Sources were T cells, B-cell-depleted T cells, or PBMCs; the material itself was cDNA or gDNA.

Germline CDR1 reads LGHDT; CDR2 reads YNNKEL (reference sequence). Trimming left V 5 bases short and J 4 bases short, with 24 bases between. The CDR3 has 19 amino acids. The authors' processing: Reference gene primer amplification gave nucleated cell count estimates. The method was immunoSEQ multiplex PCR; TCRdb's version includes in-frame clones alone and lacks a portion of them. That table gives V, J and clone size, and the DNA gave D and trimming. This table has about 160,000 clones, roughly four fifths appearing once. The receptor was isolated from a woman aged 80 or over with acute or convalescent COVID-19. Sequencing was carried out using peripheral blood. The gene calls are TRBV3-1 (or the pseudogene TRBV3-2) and TRBJ2-6; D perhaps matches TRBD1 (7 bases). The CDR3 DNA reads as TGTGCCAGCAGCAAGTCAGGGGGGATGACCGCCGCGGGGGCCAACGTCCTGACTTTC. Translation gives CASSKSGGMTAAGANVLTF.